This T cell receptor beta chain originates from a study of T-cell memory formation after mild COVID-19 (dated by TCRdb to the early 2020s). A note on the overall study: TCR sequence clusters from the two donors were largely donor specific. In a couple of donors, T-cell clones that expanded and contracted after mild COVID-19 were followed by sequencing TCRalpha and TCRbeta repertoires longitudinally. Two young, previously healthy adult volunteers made up the cohort, one male and one female. The research as a whole found: SARS-CoV-2 specificity was not confirmed for the second-wave clones peaking on day 37. Some responding clones were detected in pre-infection memory, which suggested that pre-existing cross-reactive memory T cells had joined the SARS-CoV-2 response. Only two mild cases were covered by the study, and larger cohorts that include severe cases with pre-infection samples were considered necessary. Clones contracting from day 15 to 85 had balanced CD4/CD8 phenotypes, while a second wave expanding from day 15 to 37 was biased towards CD4+. Contracting CD4+ clones turned up mainly in the CM and EM memory subsets, whereas EMRA was where CD8+ clones were enriched.

From its cysteine to its phenylalanine, the CDR3 spans 15 amino acids. Kept here is only the CDR3 DNA, which spans 45 bases and is read in frame from base 1. Per the germline V gene, SGHTA is the CDR1 and FQGTGA is the CDR2. Trimming takes 2 bases from V and 0 bases from J, and the germline ends sit 11 bases apart. Ficoll-Paque density gradient centrifugation was used to isolate PBMCs. Concerning this clonotype: There is no known antigen for this receptor. There are no base qualities to consult, and no much larger clone falls within one base.

The reads were generated on an Illumina NovaSeq 6000. Using 5'RACE with constant-segment primers, TCRalpha and TCRbeta cDNA libraries were constructed, with sample barcodes and unique molecular identifiers added in the process. RNA was extracted from every sample with Trizol reagent. Amplification of the libraries took two PCR steps, and the second step added a second sample barcode plus Illumina TruSeq adapters. Libraries were sequenced on an Illumina NovaSeq with 2 x 150 bp paired-end reads. The study's own analysis went as follows. The reads were demultiplexed and collapsed into UMI-guided consensus sequences using migec v1.2.7. Using mixcr v2.1.11, UMI consensuses were aligned to TRA and TRB V and J templates and then assembled into clonotypes. Clonotypes were classified as expanded or contracted when called significant by both edgeR and NoisET, with noise models trained on biological replicates. For edgeR calls, the thresholds were a false discovery rate-adjusted p below 0.01 and a log2 fold-change of 1. As an exploratory analysis of dynamics, PCA with hierarchical clustering was applied to max-normalized trajectories of the 1000 most abundant clonotypes. Separately sequenced CD4+ and CD8+ repertoires were used to assign the CD4 or CD8 phenotype of responding clones. In TCRdb, the public reads were trimmed at Q25 with fastp and aligned with MiXCR, with productive beta chains retained. Every distinct CDR3 protein forms one entry, paired with its most common genes and DNA. The V and J calls shown here were made by TCRdb, not taken from the authors' results. Present in this sample are fewer than 350,000 distinct CDR3 sequences, 8.2% of which were seen just once. In total, the top ten clones hold 20% to 25% of the sample.

Material: PBMCs or a T cell subset sorted from them (not recorded which). The V and J segments used are TRBV7-3 and TRBJ2-7, and the D gene may be TRBD2, 6 bases matching. The source of this sequence is a man younger than 35 who had mild COVID-19 (a few samples of this study predate the infection). The sample titles of this study are shuffled in the database, so cell type and time point are left out; the donor was told from shared clones. Read as DNA, the sequence is TGTGCCAGCAGCTTAGGAGGGGAGAGCTCCTACGAGCAGTACTTC. Translation gives CASSLGGESSYEQYF.